This T cell receptor (beta chain) was sequenced in a study of blood T cell repertoires in COVID-19 (dated by TCRdb to the early 2020s). About the study as a whole: Samples from collaborators originated in the United States, Italy and Spain and spanned both the acute and convalescent phases of COVID-19. The prospective study material was composed of cDNA or gDNA derived from T cells, B-cell-depleted T cells, or PBMCs. Subjects who had been exposed to COVID-19, were actively infected with it, or had recovered from it provided the deeply sampled blood TCRbeta repertoires that made up the dataset. The repertoires were made available in a free public database intended to serve as a resource for research on the immune response to SARS-CoV-2. Samples came from the ongoing ImmuneRACE study (first 160 participants) plus 1,254 subjects from 6 global collaborators. Sample metadata almost always included a de-identified subject ID, COVID-19 status, age in years and sex. HLA class I and class II types, where available, came from metadata supplied by the sample provider rather than from assay-based typing. What the work shows at the level of the full study, not this receptor alone: Clinical and demographic metadata were provided uncurated, with the amount varying by source and participant.

Remarks on this clone: It has no known antigen specificity. No base-level quality is on record; no much larger clone is a single base apart.

The immunoSEQ Assay, a bias-controlled multiplex PCR, was used to amplify TCRbeta CDR3 regions from genomic DNA. Per the source publication's procedure: Within the assay, amplification of reference gene primers was used to estimate how many nucleated cells each sample contained. To quantify the absolute abundance of each unique TCRbeta CDR3 rearrangement, sequence reads were collapsed and filtered. For each sample, productive Simpson clonality was calculated by taking the square root of Simpson's diversity index across productive rearrangements. In its TCRdb copy, this immuneACCESS table keeps in-frame sequences only and misses some clones. Where compared with another copy, unresolved V genes explain less than half of these, and the others have no known cause. D and trimming were read from the DNA, whereas the V and J calls and clone size are those reported in that table. This sample holds some 200,000 clones; 84% were observed only once. Together, the top ten hold about a sixth of the sample.

Collaborating institutions collected whole blood in K2EDTA tubes following their own protocols. For TCRbeta analysis, collaborators shipped samples as frozen whole blood, isolated PBMCs, or DNA extracted from either of those sample types. For this chain, trimming is 6 bases at the V end and 8 bases at the J end, and the number of junction bases without a gene match is 15. The CDR3 starts with the cysteine, ends with the phenylalanine, and has 15 residues. Left in the record is the CDR3 DNA by itself, 45 bases read in frame from the first base. Reading the germline V gene gives CDR1 KGHSH and CDR2 LQKENI.

The sample taken for sequencing was peripheral blood. The receptor chain draws on TRBV18 and TRBJ1-2, with 7 middle bases fitting TRBD1. The receptor comes from a woman older than 75 with active or convalescent COVID-19. This receptor has the CDR3 CASSRLRQGEEGYTF. The nucleotide sequence is TGTGCCAGCTCGCGACTACGGCAGGGGGAGGAGGGCTACACCTTC.